This T cell receptor (beta chain) was found in a study of molecular identifiers for immune sequencing clone quantification. Study findings and constraints: Among some 990,000 naive cells, as was reported, spiked Jurkat TCR RNA from one cell was detectable. Clone sizes that are highly expanded could be underestimated when identical TCR molecules share a barcode. Over 99% of effector molecules, yet under 1% of naive-cell molecules, were held by clones above 20 RNA copies.

Library preparation followed earlier protocols using designated TCR primers. TCRdb analysed the PCR reads with MiXCR anew, one entry per CDR3 protein. Of a few hundred thousand distinct CDR3 sequences in the sample, about 23% were seen once. This clonotype was detected ten times or more. What it binds is not known. The CDR3 spans 13 residues. V lost 1 base and J 4 bases, leaving 7 bases between the germline ends. Per germline, CDR1 LGHNA and CDR2 YNFKEQ. What was sequenced was naive CD8+ T cells from blood, with Jurkat cell RNA spiked in. This sample's subset: FACS-sorted CD8+CD4-CCR7+CD45RA+ naive T cells. The V call is TRBV4-2, the J call TRBJ1-1; D is unclear. The receptor's source is a human donor in good health. Some libraries in this study had Jurkat cell RNA spiked in. The CDR3 DNA follows: TGTGCCAGCAGCCAAGTTGGCATCACTGAAGCTTTCTTT. This codes for CASSQVGITEAFF.